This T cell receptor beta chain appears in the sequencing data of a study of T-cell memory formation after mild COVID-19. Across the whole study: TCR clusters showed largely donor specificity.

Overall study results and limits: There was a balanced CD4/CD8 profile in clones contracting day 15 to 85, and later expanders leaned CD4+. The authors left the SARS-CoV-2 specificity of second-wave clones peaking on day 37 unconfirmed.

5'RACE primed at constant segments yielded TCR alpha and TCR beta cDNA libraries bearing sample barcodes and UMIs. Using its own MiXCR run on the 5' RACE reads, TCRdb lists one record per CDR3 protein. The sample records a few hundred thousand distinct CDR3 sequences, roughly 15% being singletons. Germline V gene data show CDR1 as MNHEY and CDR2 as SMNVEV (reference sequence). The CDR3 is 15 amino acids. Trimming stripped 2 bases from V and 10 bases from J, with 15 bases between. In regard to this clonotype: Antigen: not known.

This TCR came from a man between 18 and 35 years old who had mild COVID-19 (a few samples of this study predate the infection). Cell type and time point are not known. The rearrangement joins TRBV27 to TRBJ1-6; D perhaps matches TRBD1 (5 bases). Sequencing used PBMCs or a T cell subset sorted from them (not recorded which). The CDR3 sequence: CASSLVGRDGSPLHF. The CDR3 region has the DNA TGTGCCAGCAGTTTAGTTGGAAGGGACGGGTCACCCCTCCACTTT.